This is a list of T cell receptor beta chains from one sample in a study of T-cell memory formation after mild COVID-19. TCRdb analysed the 5' RACE reads with MiXCR anew, one entry per CDR3 protein. The sample lists about 470,000 distinct CDR3 sequences; roughly 25% were seen once. Sequenced sample: PBMCs or a T cell subset sorted from them (not recorded which). The receptor source for this set is an adult woman who had mild COVID-19 (a few samples of this study predate the infection). Cell type and time point are not known. Each CDR3 is given with its conserved first and last residue. The D gene is left open where the match is weak. Where a row states a size, it is once, few, many or the class of an expanded clone; other rows omit it.

>TRBJ1-1|-|-|TRBV7-8
TGTGCCAGCAGCTTAAGGGGGGGGCTAGAAGCTTTCTTT
CASSLRGGLEAFF
>TRBJ1-2|-|once|TRBV28
TGTGCCAGCAGTCCACCCTCAGGGAGCTCCAACTATGGCTACACCTTC
CASSPPSGSSNYGYTF
>TRBJ2-2|-|few|TRBV5-1
TGCGCCAGCAGCGTTGGGAGCACCGGGGAGCTGTTTTTT
CASSVGSTGELFF
>TRBJ1-4|TRBD1|once|TRBV6-1
TGTGCCAGCAGTGCGACAGGGCAGAGGGAAAAACTGTTTTTT
CASSATGQREKLFF
>TRBJ1-2|-|few|TRBV29-1
TGCAGCGTTGAATCGGGGAGGTATGGCTACACCTTC
CSVESGRYGYTF
>TRBJ2-3|-|few|TRBV5-1
TGCGCCAGCAGCCCAAGTTCCCAAGGGGATACGCAGTATTTT
CASSPSSQGDTQYF
>TRBJ1-5|-|few|TRBV7-7
TGTGCCAGCAGCCGGACGGCGAATCAGCCCCAGCATTTT
CASSRTANQPQHF
>TRBJ2-7|TRBD1|-|TRBV4-1
TGCGCCAGCAGTTGGACAGGAAAATACGAGCAGTACTTC
CASSWTGKYEQYF
>TRBJ2-7|TRBD2|-|TRBV13
TGTGCCACCCGGCGGGGGGTTAGGTCCTACGAGCAGTACTTC
CATRRGVRSYEQYF
>TRBJ2-1|-|many|TRBV3-1
TGTGCCAGCAGCCAAACGGGTAACTCCTACAATGAGCAGTTCTTC
CASSQTGNSYNEQFF
>TRBJ2-1|-|-|TRBV5-1
TGCGCCAGCAGCTACCTCCCGATGGGAGACAATGAGCAGTTCTTC
CASSYLPMGDNEQFF
>TRBJ1-5|-|-|TRBV7-2
TGTGCCAGCAGTCTTGGCCGCGGGAGTCAGCCCCAGCATTTT
CASSLGRGSQPQHF
>TRBJ2-7|TRBD1|few|TRBV5-1
TGCGCCAGCAGCCGGGACAGGTCAGCCTACGAGCAGTACTTC
CASSRDRSAYEQYF
>TRBJ1-3|-|-|TRBV20-1
TGCAGTGCCGCAGTCTCTGGAAACACCATATATTTT
CSAAVSGNTIYF
>TRBJ1-2|-|few|TRBV14
TGTGCCAGCAGCCCACAAGGGGGGCTCGGCCGGGACGGCTACACCTTC
CASSPQGGLGRDGYTF
>TRBJ2-3|-|-|TRBV27
TGTGCCAGCAGTCCGCGGTTGTGGGTCACAGATACGCAGTATTTT
CASSPRLWVTDTQYF
>TRBJ1-2|-|-|TRBV7-9
TGTGCCAGCACCTCCGGGGGAGATGGTGGCTACACCTTC
CASTSGGDGGYTF
>TRBJ2-5|TRBD2|-|TRBV9
TGTGCCAGCAGCGTACAGCGGGAGGACCAAGAGACCCAGTACTTC
CASSVQREDQETQYF
>TRBJ2-7|TRBD2|-|TRBV5-1
TGCGCCAGCAGCTTGCGTGCGGCTCTAGCGGGGATCGGCTACGAGCAGTACTTC
CASSLRAALAGIGYEQYF
>TRBJ2-7|-|-|TRBV10-3
TGTGCCATCAGTGATACGAGCTACGAGCAGTACTTC
CAISDTSYEQYF
>TRBJ2-1|TRBD1|few|TRBV29-1
TGCAGCGTGGGGCCGGAGGACAGGACTTACAATGAGCAGTTCTTC
CSVGPEDRTYNEQFF
>TRBJ1-3|TRBD1|few|TRBV30
TGTGCCTGGAGCAGACCGGGACAGAGTGGAAACACCATATATTTT
CAWSRPGQSGNTIYF
>TRBJ2-1|TRBD2|few|TRBV29-1
TGCAGCGTTGAGTTGCGGGGACTAGCGGGACTAGGTGAGCAGTTCTTC
CSVELRGLAGLGEQFF
>TRBJ1-5|-|-|TRBV29-1
TGCAGCGTTGCGGCGGGGAACAGGGACCAGCCCCAGCATTTT
CSVAAGNRDQPQHF
>TRBJ2-1|TRBD1|few|TRBV5-6
TGTGCCAGCAGCTCGGGACAGAGTGAGCAGTTCTTC
CASSSGQSEQFF
>TRBJ1-1|-|few|TRBV7-9
TGTGCCAGCAGCTCCTCGGGAGCGAACACTGAAGCTTTCTTT
CASSSSGANTEAFF
>TRBJ2-7|-|-|TRBV15
TGTGCCACCAGCAGAGATGGAACTCTCTCCTACGAGCAGTACTTC
CATSRDGTLSYEQYF
>TRBJ1-1|-|-|TRBV19
TGTGCCAGTAGTCTCCCGGAGGGGAACACTGAAGCTTTCTTT
CASSLPEGNTEAFF
>TRBJ2-3|-|few|TRBV19
TGTGCCAGTACTGCGGGACTGGGGATAGATACGCAGTATTTT
CASTAGLGIDTQYF
>TRBJ1-1|-|-|TRBV20-1
TGCAGTGCTAGACTCCGAAGCCCCTACACTGAAGCTTTCTTT
CSARLRSPYTEAFF
>TRBJ2-1|-|-|TRBV5-1
TGCGCCAGCAGCTTGGACCGGACATCCGATGATGAGCAGTTCTTC
CASSLDRTSDDEQFF
>TRBJ2-7|-|-|TRBV12-3/TRBV12-4
TGTGCCAGCATCCGCCGGAGGGAGGCCTCCTACGAGCAGTACTTC
CASIRRREASYEQYF
>TRBJ2-1|-|few|TRBV24-1
TGTGCCACCAGTGCTCGGGAGTGGAATGAGCAGTTCTTC
CATSAREWNEQFF
>TRBJ2-1|TRBD2|few|TRBV27
TGTGCCAGCAAAGGAACTAGCGGGGGTTGGGGTGAGCAGTTCTTC
CASKGTSGGWGEQFF
>TRBJ2-5|TRBD1|-|TRBV5-1
TGCGCCAGCAGGTTAACAGGGGCCGGGGAGACCCAGTACTTC
CASRLTGAGETQYF
>TRBJ1-4|-|-|TRBV24-1
TGTGCCACCAGTGATCCGGGGGCAACTAATGAAAAACTGTTTTTT
CATSDPGATNEKLFF
>TRBJ2-3|-|few|TRBV14
TGTGCCAGCAGCGACTTCTCTACAGGAACGCAGTATTTT
CASSDFSTGTQYF
>TRBJ2-5|-|-|TRBV7-2
TGTGCCAGCAGCTTAGGGATTAGGGAGACCCAGTACTTC
CASSLGIRETQYF
>TRBJ2-5|-|-|TRBV11-2
TGTGCCAGCAGCTTCTTCGGGGAGACCCAGTACTTC
CASSFFGETQYF
>TRBJ2-3|-|-|TRBV20-1
TGCAGTGCTAGAGTCCGGATAGCAGATACGCAGTATTTT
CSARVRIADTQYF
>TRBJ2-5|TRBD2|few|TRBV20-1
TGCAGTGCTAGAAGCGGGAGGGGGTTGTACCAAGAGACCCAGTACTTC
CSARSGRGLYQETQYF
>TRBJ1-5|-|many|TRBV18
TGTGCCAGCAGCCCAGACAGGAATCAGCCCCAGCATTTT
CASSPDRNQPQHF
>TRBJ2-2|-|few|TRBV5-1
TGCGCCAGCAGCCTCAAAGGGGCGGGCACCGGGGAGCTGTTTTTT
CASSLKGAGTGELFF
>TRBJ2-4|-|-|TRBV6-2/TRBV6-3
TGTGCCACCTGCGTCAGGACGGAAAAAAACATTCAGTACTTC
CATCVRTEKNIQYF
>TRBJ1-3|-|few|TRBV15
TGTGCCACCAGCCCCGTAACCCACCCCTCTGGAAACACCATATATTTT
CATSPVTHPSGNTIYF
>TRBJ2-2|-|-|TRBV20-1
TGCAGTGCCGAAGACGGACCTCTCGAGCTGTTTTTT
CSAEDGPLELFF
>TRBJ1-2|-|-|TRBV6-5
TGTGCCAGCAGTTACTCGCGTTCCTGGGGTAACTATGGCTACACCTTC
CASSYSRSWGNYGYTF
>TRBJ2-7|-|-|TRBV6-5
TGTGCCAGCAGTTACTCGGCGTCCGCGACCCCATACGAGCAGTACTTC
CASSYSASATPYEQYF
>TRBJ2-1|TRBD2|few|TRBV3-1
TGTGCCAGCAGCCCCCTAGCGGGGACTCGCAATGAGCAGTTCTTC
CASSPLAGTRNEQFF
>TRBJ2-1|-|-|TRBV30
TGTGCCTGGACGTCGGAAGGAGAGCAGTTCTTC
CAWTSEGEQFF
>TRBJ1-1|-|few|TRBV18
TGTGCCAGCTCACCGAACCCGCTACAGGGCATCACTGAAGCTTTCTTT
CASSPNPLQGITEAFF
>TRBJ2-1|TRBD2|many|TRBV20-1
TGCAGTGCTAGAATTCAGGGTAGCGGGGGCCCCTGGGATGAGCAGTTCTTC
CSARIQGSGGPWDEQFF
>TRBJ2-3|-|few|TRBV19
TGTGCCATAATCTGGGGGGGGCCCCTGGATACGCAGTATTTT
CAIIWGGPLDTQYF
>TRBJ1-1|TRBD1|few|TRBV5-1
TGCGCCAGCAGCTTGGTCCAGACAGGGCCCACTGAAGCTTTCTTT
CASSLVQTGPTEAFF